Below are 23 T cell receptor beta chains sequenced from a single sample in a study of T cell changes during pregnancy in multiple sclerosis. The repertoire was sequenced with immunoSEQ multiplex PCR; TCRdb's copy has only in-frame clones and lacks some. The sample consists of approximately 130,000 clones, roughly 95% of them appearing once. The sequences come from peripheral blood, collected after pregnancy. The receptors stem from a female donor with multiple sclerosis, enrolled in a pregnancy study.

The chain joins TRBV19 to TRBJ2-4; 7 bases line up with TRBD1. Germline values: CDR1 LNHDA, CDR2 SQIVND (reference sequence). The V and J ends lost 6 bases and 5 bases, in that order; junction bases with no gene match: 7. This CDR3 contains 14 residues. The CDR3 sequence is CASRVDRWENIQYF. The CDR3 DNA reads TGTGCCAGTAGGGTGGACAGGTGGGAAAACATTCAGTACTTC.

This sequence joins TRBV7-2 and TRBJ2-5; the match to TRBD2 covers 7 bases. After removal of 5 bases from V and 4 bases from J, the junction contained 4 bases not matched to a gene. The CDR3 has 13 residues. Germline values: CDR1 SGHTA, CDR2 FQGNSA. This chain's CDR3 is CASSAPGGETQYF. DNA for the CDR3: TGTGCCAGCAGCGCTCCGGGGGGAGAGACCCAGTACTTC.

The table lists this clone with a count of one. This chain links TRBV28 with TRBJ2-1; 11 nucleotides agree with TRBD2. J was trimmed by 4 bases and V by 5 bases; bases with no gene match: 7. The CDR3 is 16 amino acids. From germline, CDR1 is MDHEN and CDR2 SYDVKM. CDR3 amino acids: CASSVGTSGPYNEQFF. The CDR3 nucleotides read TGTGCCAGCAGTGTCGGGACTAGCGGTCCGTACAATGAGCAGTTCTTC. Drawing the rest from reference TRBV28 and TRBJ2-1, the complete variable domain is DVKVTQSSRYLVKRTGEKVFLECVQDMDHENMFWYRQDPGLGLRLIYFSYDVKMKEKGDIPEGYSVSREKKERFSLILESASTNQTSMYLCASSVGTSGPYNEQFFGPGTRLTVL.

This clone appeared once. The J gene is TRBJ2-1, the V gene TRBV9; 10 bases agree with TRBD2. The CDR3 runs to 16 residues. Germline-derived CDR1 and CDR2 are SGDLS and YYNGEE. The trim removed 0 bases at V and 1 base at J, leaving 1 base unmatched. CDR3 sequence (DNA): TGTGCCAGCAGCGTAGAACTAGCGGGATCCTACAATGAGCAGTTCTTC. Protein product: CASSVELAGSYNEQFF.

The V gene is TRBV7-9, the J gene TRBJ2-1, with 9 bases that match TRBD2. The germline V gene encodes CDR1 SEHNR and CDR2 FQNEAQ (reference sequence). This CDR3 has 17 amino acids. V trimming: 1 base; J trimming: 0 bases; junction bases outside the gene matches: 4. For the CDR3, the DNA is TGTGCCAGCAGCTTAGGCGGGAGGGCCGTCTCCTACAATGAGCAGTTCTTC. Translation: CASSLGGRAVSYNEQFF.

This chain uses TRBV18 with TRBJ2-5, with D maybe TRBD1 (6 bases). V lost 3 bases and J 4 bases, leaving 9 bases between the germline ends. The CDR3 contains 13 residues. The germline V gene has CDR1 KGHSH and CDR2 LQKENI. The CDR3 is CASSPQGRETQYF. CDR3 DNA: TGTGCCAGCTCACCTCAGGGGCGAGAGACCCAGTACTTC.

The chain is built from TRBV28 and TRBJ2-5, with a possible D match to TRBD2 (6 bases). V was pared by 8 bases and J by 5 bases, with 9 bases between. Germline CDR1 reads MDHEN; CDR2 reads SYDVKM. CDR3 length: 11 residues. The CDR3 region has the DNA TGTGCCAGCGGGGGGTGGGAGACCCAGTACTTC. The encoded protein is CASGGWETQYF.

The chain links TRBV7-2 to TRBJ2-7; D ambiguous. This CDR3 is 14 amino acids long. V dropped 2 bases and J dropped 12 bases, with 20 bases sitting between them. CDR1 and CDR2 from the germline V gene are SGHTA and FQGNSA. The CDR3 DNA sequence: TGTGCCAGCAGCTTAAACCCAGACATAGTCAACCGGTACTTC. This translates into CASSLNPDIVNRYF.

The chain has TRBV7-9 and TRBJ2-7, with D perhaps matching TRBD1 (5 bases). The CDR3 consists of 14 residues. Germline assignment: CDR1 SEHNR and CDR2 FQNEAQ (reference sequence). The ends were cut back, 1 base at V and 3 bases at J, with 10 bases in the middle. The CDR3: CASSLEGAVYEQYF. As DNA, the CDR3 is TGTGCCAGCAGCTTAGAAGGGGCCGTCTACGAGCAGTACTTC.

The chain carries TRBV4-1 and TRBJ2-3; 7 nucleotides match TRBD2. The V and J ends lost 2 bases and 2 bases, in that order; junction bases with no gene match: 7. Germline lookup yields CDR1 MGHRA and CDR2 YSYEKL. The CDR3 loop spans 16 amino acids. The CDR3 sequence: CASSQILAELTDTQYF. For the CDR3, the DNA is TGCGCCAGCAGCCAAATTCTAGCGGAACTCACAGATACGCAGTATTTT.

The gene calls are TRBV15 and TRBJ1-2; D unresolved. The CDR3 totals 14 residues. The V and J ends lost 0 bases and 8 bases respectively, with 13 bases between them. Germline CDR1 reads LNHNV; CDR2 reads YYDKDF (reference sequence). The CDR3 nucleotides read TGTGCCACCAGCAGAGATAGAGGGTGGGTAGGCTACACCTTC. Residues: CATSRDRGWVGYTF.

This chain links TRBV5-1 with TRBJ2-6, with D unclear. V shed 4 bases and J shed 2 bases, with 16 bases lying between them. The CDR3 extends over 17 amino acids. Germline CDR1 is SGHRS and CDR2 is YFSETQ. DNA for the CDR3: TGCGCCAGCAGCCAGAAAACAGAGCTCCCTGGGGCCAACGTCCTGACTTTC. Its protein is CASSQKTELPGANVLTF.

CDR3 sequence reads: CASTGGNEQYF. CDR3 sequence (DNA): TGCGCCAGCACCGGCGGCAACGAGCAGTACTTC. The J gene is TRBJ2-7, the V gene TRBV5-1; no reliable D call. V was cut by 6 bases and J by 5 bases, with 9 bases left in between. This CDR3 is 11 amino acids long. The germline CDR1 and CDR2 sequences are SGHRS and YFSETQ. The full variable domain, rest sourced from reference TRBV5-1 and TRBJ2-7, is KAGVTQTPRYLIKTRGQQVTLSCSPISGHRSVSWYQQTPGQGLQFLFEYFSETQRNKGNFPGRFSGRQFSNSRSEMNVSTLELGDSALYLCASTGGNEQYFGPGTRLTVT.

In DNA, the CDR3 is TGTGCCAGCAGTTACTCGGGACAGTCCACAGATACGCAGTATTTT. As protein: CASSYSGQSTDTQYF. The chain is built from TRBV6-5 and TRBJ2-3, with 7 bases lining up with TRBD1. The CDR3 spans 15 residues. Germline V gene data show CDR1 as MNHEY and CDR2 as SVGAGI. J was trimmed by 2 bases and V by 0 bases; bases with no gene match: 2.

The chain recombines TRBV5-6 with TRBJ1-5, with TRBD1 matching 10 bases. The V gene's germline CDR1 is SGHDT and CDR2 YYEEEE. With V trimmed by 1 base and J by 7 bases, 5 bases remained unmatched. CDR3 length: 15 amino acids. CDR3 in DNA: TGTGCCAGCAGCTTGCAGGACAGGGGGGGACAGCCCCAGCATTTT. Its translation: CASSLQDRGGQPQHF.

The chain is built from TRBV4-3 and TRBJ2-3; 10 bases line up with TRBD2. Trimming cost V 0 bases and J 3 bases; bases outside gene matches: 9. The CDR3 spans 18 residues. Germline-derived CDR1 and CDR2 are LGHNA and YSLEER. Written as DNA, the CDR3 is TGCGCCAGCAGCCAAGATTTCTTCCGGACTAGCGGAACAGATACGCAGTATTTT. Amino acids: CASSQDFFRTSGTDTQYF.

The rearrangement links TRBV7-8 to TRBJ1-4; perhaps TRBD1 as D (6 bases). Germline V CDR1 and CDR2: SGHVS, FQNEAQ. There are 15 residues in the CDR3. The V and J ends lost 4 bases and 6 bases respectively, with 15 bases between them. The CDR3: CASSSGRGRDEKLFF. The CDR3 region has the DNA TGTGCCAGCAGCTCGGGCAGGGGCAGGGATGAAAAACTGTTTTTT.

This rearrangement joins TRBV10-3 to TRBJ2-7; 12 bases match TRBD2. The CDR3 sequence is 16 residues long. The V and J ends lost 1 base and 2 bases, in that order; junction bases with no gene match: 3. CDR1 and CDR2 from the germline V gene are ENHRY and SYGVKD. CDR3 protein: CAISEFRLAGAYEQYF. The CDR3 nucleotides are TGTGCCATCAGTGAGTTTCGACTAGCGGGGGCCTACGAGCAGTACTTC.

The CDR3 reads CASRGGSHTQYF. For the CDR3, the DNA is TGTGCTAGCCGGGGCGGGAGTCATACGCAGTATTTT. This sequence joins TRBV12-5 and TRBJ2-3; 7 bases fit TRBD2. This CDR3 spans 12 amino acids. The V segment lost 9 bases and the J segment 7 bases; nucleotides outside the gene matches: 7. Germline V gene lookup returns CDR1 LGHNT and CDR2 FRNRAP.

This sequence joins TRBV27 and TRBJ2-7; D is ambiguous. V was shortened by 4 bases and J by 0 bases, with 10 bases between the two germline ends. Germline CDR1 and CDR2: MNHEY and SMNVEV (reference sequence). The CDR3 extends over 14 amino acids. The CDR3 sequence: CASSSTAGSYEQYF. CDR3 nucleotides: TGTGCCAGCAGTTCGACCGCAGGCTCCTACGAGCAGTACTTC.

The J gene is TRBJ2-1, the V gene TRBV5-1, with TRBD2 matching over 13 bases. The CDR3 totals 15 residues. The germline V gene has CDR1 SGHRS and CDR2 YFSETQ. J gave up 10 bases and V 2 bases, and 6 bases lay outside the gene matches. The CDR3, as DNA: TGCGCCAGCAGCTTAGGACTAGCGGGAGCGTTCGAGCAGTTCTTC. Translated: CASSLGLAGAFEQFF.

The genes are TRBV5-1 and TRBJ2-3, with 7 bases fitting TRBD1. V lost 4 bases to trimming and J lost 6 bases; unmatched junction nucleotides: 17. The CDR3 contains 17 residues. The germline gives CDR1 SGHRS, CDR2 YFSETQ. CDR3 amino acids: CASSPGTAVEVADTQYF. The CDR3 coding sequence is TGCGCCAGCAGCCCGGGGACAGCAGTAGAGGTAGCCGATACGCAGTATTTT.

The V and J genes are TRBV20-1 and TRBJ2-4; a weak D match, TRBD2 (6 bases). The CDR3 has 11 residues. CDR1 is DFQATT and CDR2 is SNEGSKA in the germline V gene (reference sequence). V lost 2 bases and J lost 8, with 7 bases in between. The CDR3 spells CSARREDIQYF. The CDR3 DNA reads TGCAGTGCTAGAAGGGAGGACATTCAGTACTTC.